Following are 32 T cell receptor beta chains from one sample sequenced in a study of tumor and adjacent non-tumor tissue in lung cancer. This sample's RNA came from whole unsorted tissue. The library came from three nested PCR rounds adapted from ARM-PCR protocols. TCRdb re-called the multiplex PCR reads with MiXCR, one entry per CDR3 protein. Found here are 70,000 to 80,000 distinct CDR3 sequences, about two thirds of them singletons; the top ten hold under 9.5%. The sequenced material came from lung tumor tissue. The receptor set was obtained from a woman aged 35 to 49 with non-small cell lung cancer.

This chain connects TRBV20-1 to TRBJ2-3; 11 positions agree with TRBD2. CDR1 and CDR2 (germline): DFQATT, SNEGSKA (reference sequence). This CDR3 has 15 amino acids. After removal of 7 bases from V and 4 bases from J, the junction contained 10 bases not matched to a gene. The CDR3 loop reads CSVPGVAGGPDTQYF. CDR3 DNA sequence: TGCAGTGTTCCTGGAGTAGCGGGGGGGCCAGATACGCAGTATTTT.

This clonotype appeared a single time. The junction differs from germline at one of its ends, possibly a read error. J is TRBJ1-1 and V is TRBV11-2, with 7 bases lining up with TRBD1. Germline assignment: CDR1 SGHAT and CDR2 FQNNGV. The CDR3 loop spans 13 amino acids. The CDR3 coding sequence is TGTGTCAGCAGCTTACGTGAGGGGGCGGGAGCTTTCTTT. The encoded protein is CVSSLREGAGAFF.

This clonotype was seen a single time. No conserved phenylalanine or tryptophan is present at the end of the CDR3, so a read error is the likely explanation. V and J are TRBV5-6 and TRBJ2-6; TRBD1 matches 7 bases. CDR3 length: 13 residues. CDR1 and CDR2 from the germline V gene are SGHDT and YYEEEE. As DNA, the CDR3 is TGTGCCGGCAGCTTGGGACAGAGGAACGTCCTGACTGTC. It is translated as CAGSLGQRNVLTV.

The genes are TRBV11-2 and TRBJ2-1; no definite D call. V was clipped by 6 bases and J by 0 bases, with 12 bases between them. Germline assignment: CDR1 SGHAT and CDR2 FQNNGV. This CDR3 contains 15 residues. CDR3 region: CASSPQLGSYNEQFF. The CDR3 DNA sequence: TGTGCCAGCAGTCCACAGCTGGGCTCCTACAATGAGCAGTTCTTC.

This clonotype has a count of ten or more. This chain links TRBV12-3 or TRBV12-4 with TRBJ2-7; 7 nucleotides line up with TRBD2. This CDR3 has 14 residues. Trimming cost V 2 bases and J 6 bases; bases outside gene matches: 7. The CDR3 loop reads CASSLSQGGTEQYF. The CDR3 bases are TGTGCCAGCAGTTTAAGCCAGGGAGGGACCGAGCAGTACTTC.

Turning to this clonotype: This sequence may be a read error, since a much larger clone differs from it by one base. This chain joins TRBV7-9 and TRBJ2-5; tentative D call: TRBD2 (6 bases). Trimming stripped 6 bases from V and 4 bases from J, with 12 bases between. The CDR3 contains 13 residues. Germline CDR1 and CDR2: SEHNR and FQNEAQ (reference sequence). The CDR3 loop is CASSRDFRETQYF. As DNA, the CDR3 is TGTGCCAGCAGTCGGGACTTCCGAGAGACCCAGTACTTC.

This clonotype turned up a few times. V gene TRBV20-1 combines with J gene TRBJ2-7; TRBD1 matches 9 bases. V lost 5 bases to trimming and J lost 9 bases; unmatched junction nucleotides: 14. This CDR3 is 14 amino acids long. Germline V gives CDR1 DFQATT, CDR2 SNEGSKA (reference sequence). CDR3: CSAPRQGVSYVQYF. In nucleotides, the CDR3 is TGCAGTGCTCCCAGACAGGGGGTTTCCTATGTGCAGTACTTC.

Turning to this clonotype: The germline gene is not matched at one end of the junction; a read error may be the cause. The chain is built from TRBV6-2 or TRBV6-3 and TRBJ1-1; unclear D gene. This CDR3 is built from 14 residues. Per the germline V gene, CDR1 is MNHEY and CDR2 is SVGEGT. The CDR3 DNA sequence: TGTGCCAACAGTCAGCAGAATCGGAACACTGAAGCATTCTTT. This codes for CANSQQNRNTEAFF.

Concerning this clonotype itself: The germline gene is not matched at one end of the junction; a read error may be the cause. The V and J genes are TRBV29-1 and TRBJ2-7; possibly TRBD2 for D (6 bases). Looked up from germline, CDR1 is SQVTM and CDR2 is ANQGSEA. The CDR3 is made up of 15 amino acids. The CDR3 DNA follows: TGCAGCGTTGAAGGGGTCGGGAGTGCCTCCTACGAGCGGTACTTC. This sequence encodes CSVEGVGSASYERYF.

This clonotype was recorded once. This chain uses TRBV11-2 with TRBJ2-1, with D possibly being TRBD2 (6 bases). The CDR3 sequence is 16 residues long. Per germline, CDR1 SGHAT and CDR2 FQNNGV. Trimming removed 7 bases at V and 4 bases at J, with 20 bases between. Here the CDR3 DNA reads TGTGCCAGCATCGAGACACTAGCTACACTGTACAATGAGCAGTTCTTC. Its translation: CASIETLATLYNEQFF.

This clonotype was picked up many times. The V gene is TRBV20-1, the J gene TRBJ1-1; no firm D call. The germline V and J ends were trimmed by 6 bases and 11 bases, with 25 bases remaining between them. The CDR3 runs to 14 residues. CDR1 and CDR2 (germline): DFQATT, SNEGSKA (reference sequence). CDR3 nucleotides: TGCAGTGCCCCACCTATCGGAATCCAGGATCGGGCTTTCTTT. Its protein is CSAPPIGIQDRAFF.

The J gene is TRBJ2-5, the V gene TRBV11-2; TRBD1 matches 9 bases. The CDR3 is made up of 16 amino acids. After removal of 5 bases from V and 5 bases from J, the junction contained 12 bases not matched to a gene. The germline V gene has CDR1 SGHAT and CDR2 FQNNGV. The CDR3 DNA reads TGTGCCAGCAGCCGAACCACCGGGACAGGGCTCGAGACCCAGTACTTC. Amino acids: CASSRTTGTGLETQYF. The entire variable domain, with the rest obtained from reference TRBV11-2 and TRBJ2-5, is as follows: EAGVAQSPRYKIIEKRQSVAFWCNPISGHATLYWYQQILGQGPKLLIQFQNNGVVDDSQLPKDRFSAERLKGVDSTLKIQPAKLEDSAVYLCASSRTTGTGLETQYFGPGTRLLVL.

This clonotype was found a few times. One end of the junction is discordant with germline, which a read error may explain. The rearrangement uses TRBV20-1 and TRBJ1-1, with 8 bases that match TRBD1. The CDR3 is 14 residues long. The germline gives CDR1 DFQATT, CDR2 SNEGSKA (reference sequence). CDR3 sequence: CSATTWTGYTEAIF. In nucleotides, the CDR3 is TGCAGTGCTACAACCTGGACAGGGTACACTGAAGCTATCTTT.

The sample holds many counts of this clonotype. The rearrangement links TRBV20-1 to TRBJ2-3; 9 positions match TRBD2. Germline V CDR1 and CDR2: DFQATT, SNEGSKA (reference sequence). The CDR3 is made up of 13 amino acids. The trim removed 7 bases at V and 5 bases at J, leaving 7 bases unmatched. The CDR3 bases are TGCAGTGGGAAAGCGGGGGGTCAAGATACGCAGTATTTT. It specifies CSGKAGGQDTQYF.

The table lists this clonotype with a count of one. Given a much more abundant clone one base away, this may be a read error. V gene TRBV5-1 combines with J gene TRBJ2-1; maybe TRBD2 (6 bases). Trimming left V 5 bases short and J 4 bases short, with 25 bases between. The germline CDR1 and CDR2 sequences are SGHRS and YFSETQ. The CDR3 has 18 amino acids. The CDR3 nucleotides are TGCGCCAGCAGGAAGGAACTAGCACGTAGGGTAGCATACAATGAGCAGTTCTTC. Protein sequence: CASRKELARRVAYNEQFF. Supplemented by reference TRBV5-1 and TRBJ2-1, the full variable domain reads KAGVTQTPRYLIKTRGQQVTLSCSPISGHRSVSWYQQTPGQGLQFLFEYFSETQRNKGNFPGRFSGRQFSNSRSEMNVSTLELGDSALYLCASRKELARRVAYNEQFFGPGTRLTVL.

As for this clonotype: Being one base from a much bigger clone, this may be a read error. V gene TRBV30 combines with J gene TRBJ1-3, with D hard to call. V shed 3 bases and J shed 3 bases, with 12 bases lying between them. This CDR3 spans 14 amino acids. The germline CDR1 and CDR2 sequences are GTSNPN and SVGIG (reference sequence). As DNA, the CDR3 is TGTGCCTGGAGGGCAAAGACTATTGGAAACACCATATATTTT. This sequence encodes CAWRAKTIGNTIYF.

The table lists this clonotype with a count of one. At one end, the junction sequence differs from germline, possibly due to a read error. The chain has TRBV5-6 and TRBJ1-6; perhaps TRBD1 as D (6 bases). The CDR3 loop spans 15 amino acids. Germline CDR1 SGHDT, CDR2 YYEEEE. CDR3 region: CASTSRDTQGSSLHF. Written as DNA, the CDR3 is TGTGCCAGCACCTCAAGGGACACCCAGGGTTCATCCCTCCACTTT. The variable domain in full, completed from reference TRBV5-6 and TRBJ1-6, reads DAGVTQSPTHLIKTRGQQVTLRCSPKSGHDTVSWYQQALGQGPQFIFQYYEEEERQRGNFPDRFSGHQFPNYSSELNVNALLLGDSALYLCASTSRDTQGSSLHFGNGTRLTVT.

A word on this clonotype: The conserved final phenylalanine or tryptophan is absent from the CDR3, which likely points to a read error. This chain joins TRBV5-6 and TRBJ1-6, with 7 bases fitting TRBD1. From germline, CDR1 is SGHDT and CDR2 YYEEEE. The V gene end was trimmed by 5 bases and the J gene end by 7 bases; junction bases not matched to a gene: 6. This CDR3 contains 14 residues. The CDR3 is CASRKGAANSPLHL. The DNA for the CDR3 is TGTGCCAGCAGAAAGGGGGCGGCGAATTCACCCCTCCACCTC.

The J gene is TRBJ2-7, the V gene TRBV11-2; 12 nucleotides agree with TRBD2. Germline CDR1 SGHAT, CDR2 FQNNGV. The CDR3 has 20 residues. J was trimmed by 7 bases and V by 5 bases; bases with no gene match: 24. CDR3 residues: CASSLSMPPSGRASAFEQYF. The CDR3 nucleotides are TGTGCCAGCAGCCTCTCTATGCCGCCTAGCGGGAGGGCTTCCGCTTTTGAGCAGTACTTC.

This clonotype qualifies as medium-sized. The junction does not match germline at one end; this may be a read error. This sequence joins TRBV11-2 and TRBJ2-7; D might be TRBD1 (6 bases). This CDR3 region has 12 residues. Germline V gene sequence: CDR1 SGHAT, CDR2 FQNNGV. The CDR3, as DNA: TGTGCCAGCAGCTTATCTCCACCCGGACAGCACTTC. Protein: CASSLSPPGQHF.

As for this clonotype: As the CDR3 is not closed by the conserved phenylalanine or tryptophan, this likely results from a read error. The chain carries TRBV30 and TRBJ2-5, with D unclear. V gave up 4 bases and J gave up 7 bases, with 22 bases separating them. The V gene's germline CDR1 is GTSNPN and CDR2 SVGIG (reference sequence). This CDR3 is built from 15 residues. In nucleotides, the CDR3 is TGTGCCTGGAACCCATATGAACTTCGTATGGGGACCCAGTACATC. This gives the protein CAWNPYELRMGTQYI.

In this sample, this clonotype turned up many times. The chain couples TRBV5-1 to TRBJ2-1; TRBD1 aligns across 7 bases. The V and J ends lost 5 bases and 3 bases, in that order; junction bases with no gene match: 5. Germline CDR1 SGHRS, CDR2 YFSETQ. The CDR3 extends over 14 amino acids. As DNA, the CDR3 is TGCGCCAGCAGAACAGGGGAACGCTACAATGAGCAGTTCTTC. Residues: CASRTGERYNEQFF. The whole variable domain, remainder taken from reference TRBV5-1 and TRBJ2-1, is KAGVTQTPRYLIKTRGQQVTLSCSPISGHRSVSWYQQTPGQGLQFLFEYFSETQRNKGNFPGRFSGRQFSNSRSEMNVSTLELGDSALYLCASRTGERYNEQFFGPGTRLTVL.

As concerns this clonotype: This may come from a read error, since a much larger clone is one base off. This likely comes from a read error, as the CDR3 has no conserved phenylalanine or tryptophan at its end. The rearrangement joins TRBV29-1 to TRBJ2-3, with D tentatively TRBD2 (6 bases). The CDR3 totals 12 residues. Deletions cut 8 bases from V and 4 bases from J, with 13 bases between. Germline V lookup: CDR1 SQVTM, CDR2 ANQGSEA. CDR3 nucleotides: TGCAGCATGCGGCCGGGAGCAGATACGCAGTATTCT. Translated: CSMRPGADTQYS.

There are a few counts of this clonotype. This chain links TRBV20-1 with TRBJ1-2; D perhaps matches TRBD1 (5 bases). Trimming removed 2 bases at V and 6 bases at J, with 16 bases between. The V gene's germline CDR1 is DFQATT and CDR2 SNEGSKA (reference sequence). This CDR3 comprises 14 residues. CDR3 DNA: TGCAGTGCTAGATACAAGGGGCAAGGGGATGGCTACACCTTC. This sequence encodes CSARYKGQGDGYTF.

This chain's CDR3 is CASSGGRVGRSYNEQFF. The CDR3 DNA reads as TGTGCCAGCAGTGGGGGAAGGGTGGGAAGGTCCTACAATGAGCAGTTCTTC. The chain is built from TRBV2 and TRBJ2-1; no firm D call. The CDR3 consists of 17 residues. Germline CDR1 SNHLY, CDR2 FYNNEI. V was cut by 4 bases and J by 1 base, with 17 bases left in between. The variable domain in full, completed from reference TRBV2 and TRBJ2-1, reads EPEVTQTPSHQVTQMGQEVILRCVPISNHLYFYWYRQILGQKVEFLVSFYNNEISEKSEIFDDQFSVERPDGSNFTLKIRSTKLEDSAMYFCASSGGRVGRSYNEQFFGPGTRLTVL.

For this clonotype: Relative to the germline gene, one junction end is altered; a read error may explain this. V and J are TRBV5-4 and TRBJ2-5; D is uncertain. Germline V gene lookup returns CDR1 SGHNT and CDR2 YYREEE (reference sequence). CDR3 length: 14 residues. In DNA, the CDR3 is TGTGCCAGCGGCCCCCAGACGTCTCAAGAGGCCCAGTACTTC. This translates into CASGPQTSQEAQYF.

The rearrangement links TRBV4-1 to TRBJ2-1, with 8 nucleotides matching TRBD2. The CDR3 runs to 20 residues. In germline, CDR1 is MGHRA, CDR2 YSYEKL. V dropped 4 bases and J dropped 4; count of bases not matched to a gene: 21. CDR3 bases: TGCGCCAGCAGCCGTACCCCGGGACTAACGGGGGGGAGTGTGTACAATGAGCAGTTCTTC. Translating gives CASSRTPGLTGGSVYNEQFF.

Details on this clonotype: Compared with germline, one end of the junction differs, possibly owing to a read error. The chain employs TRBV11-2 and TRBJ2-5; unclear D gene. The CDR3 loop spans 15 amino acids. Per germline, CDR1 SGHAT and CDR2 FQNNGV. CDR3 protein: CASTKFGEAQETQYF. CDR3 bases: TGTGCGAGCACTAAATTCGGAGAGGCACAAGAGACCCAGTACTTC.

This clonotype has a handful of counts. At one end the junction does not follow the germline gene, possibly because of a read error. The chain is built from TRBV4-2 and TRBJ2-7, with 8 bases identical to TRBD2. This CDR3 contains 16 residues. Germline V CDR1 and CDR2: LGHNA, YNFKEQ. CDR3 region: CASSQEGRSGSYGQYF. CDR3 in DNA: TGTGCCAGCAGCCAAGAGGGGAGGAGCGGGAGTTACGGGCAGTACTTC.

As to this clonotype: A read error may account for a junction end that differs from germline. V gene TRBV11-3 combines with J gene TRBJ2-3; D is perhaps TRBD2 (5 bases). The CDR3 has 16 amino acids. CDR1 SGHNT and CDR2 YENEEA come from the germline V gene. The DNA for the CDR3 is TGTGCCAGCAACCTTCGAACAGAGGGAAGGATAGATACGCAGTATTTC. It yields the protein CASNLRTEGRIDTQYF.

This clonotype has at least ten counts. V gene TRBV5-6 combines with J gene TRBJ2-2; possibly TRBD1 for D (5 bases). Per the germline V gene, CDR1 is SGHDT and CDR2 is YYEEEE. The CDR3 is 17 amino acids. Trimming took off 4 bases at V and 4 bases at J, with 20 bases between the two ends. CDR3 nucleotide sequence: TGTGCCAGCAGCCACCTGGTTGGGCAGGGTCCCACCGGGGAGCTGTTTTTT. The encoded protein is CASSHLVGQGPTGELFF.

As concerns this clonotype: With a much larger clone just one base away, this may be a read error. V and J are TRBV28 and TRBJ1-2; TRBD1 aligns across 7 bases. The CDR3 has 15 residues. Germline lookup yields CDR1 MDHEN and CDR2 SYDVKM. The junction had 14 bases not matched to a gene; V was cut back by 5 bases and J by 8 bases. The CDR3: CASSIHKTGLRGYTF. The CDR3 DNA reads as TGTGCCAGCAGTATTCACAAGACAGGGCTACGAGGCTACACCTTC.